The 15 T cell receptor beta chains listed next were all sequenced from one sample in a study of blood T cell repertoires in COVID-19. The table came from immunoSEQ multiplex PCR; TCRdb's copy has only in-frame clones and leaves some out. The table lists 40,000 to 65,000 clones, approximately 90% of them singletons. Sample: peripheral blood. The receptors were gathered from a man older than 75 with acute or convalescent COVID-19.

V is TRBV10-1 and J is TRBJ2-3, with TRBD2 identical over 14 bases. The trim removed 3 bases at V and 5 bases at J, leaving 1 base unmatched. The CDR3 covers 15 residues. The germline gives CDR1 WNHNN, CDR2 SYGVQD (reference sequence). Here the CDR3 DNA reads TGCGCCAGCAGTGATGGGACTAGCGGGGGAGATACGCAGTATTTT. This codes for CASSDGTSGGDTQYF.

V and J are TRBV7-2 and TRBJ1-5, with a possible D match to TRBD1 (6 bases). Per germline, CDR1 SGHTA and CDR2 FQGNSA. CDR3 size: 13 residues. V lost 1 base to trimming and J lost 7 bases, with 8 bases between them. The CDR3 sequence is CASSLGTAQPQHF. The CDR3 nucleotides are TGTGCCAGCAGCTTAGGGACAGCCCAGCCCCAGCATTTT.

In its sample, this clone was seen once. The chain carries TRBV7-2 and TRBJ2-5, with 8 bases that match TRBD1. The CDR3 covers 13 residues. V was pared by 6 bases and J by 5 bases, with 5 bases of the junction left unmatched. Germline V gene sequence: CDR1 SGHTA, CDR2 FQGNSA. CDR3 in amino acids: CASRRQGSETQYF. The CDR3 DNA is TGTGCCAGCAGACGACAGGGGTCGGAGACCCAGTACTTC. Supplemented by reference TRBV7-2 and TRBJ2-5, the full variable domain reads GAGVSQSPSNKVTEKGKDVELRCDPISGHTALYWYRQSLGQGLEFLIYFQGNSAPDKSGLPSDRFSAERTGGSVSTLTIQRTQQEDSAVYLCASRRQGSETQYFGPGTRLLVL.

The V gene is TRBV19, the J gene TRBJ1-1; D is possibly TRBD1 (6 bases). V gave up 5 bases and J gave up 4 bases, with 17 bases separating them. This CDR3 spans 15 amino acids. Germline V lookup: CDR1 LNHDA, CDR2 SQIVND (reference sequence). CDR3 nucleotide sequence: TGTGCCAGTAGTCCCTTTCAGGGGCGCGGCACTGAAGCTTTCTTT. It is translated as CASSPFQGRGTEAFF.

V and J are TRBV30 and TRBJ1-2, with 7 nucleotides matching TRBD1. Germline trimming cut 2 bases from V and 0 bases from J; bases unmatched to any gene: 6. Per the germline V gene, CDR1 is GTSNPN and CDR2 is SVGIG (reference sequence). The CDR3 runs to 15 residues. CDR3 in amino acids: CAWSFTGVANYGYTF. The DNA for the CDR3 is TGTGCCTGGAGTTTCACAGGGGTAGCTAACTATGGCTACACCTTC.

The sample holds one count of this clone. The chain has TRBV3-1 (or the pseudogene TRBV3-2) and TRBJ2-3, with D tentatively TRBD2 (7 bases). V lost 2 bases and J lost 6, with 12 bases in between. Germline V gives CDR1 LGHDT, CDR2 YNNKEL (reference sequence). The length of the CDR3 is 14 residues. CDR3 in DNA: TGTGCCAGCAGCCAACGGGGGGCGCGGGATACGCAGTATTTT. It translates to CASSQRGARDTQYF.

The chain carries TRBV3-1 (or the pseudogene TRBV3-2) and TRBJ2-6; 10 nucleotides line up with TRBD1. Germline V lookup: CDR1 LGHDT, CDR2 YNNKEL (reference sequence). V was clipped by 2 bases and J by 0 bases; unmatched bases: 1. This CDR3 is built from 17 residues. The chain's CDR3 is CASSQRTGGSGANVLTF. CDR3 DNA: TGTGCCAGCAGCCAACGGACAGGGGGCTCTGGGGCCAACGTCCTGACTTTC.

V and J are TRBV18 and TRBJ2-3; 7 bases map to TRBD2. The length of the CDR3 is 15 residues. The germline V gene has CDR1 KGHSH and CDR2 LQKENI. The ends lost 6 bases at V and 4 bases at J; junction bases unmatched: 10. CDR3 sequence reads: CASSHQPGGADTQYF. The CDR3 DNA is TGTGCCAGCTCCCACCAGCCGGGGGGAGCAGATACGCAGTATTTT.

This chain uses TRBV19 with TRBJ2-3, with TRBD2 matching 9 bases. CDR1 is LNHDA and CDR2 is SQIVND in the germline V gene (reference sequence). The trim removed 5 bases at V and 2 bases at J, leaving 8 bases unmatched. The CDR3 covers 16 residues. The CDR3 DNA follows: TGTGCCAGTAGTCTAGGACTAGCGCGGTACACAGATACGCAGTATTTT. It yields the protein CASSLGLARYTDTQYF.

The rearrangement links TRBV5-1 to TRBJ1-2; the match to TRBD1 covers 9 bases. J was trimmed by 0 bases and V by 4 bases; bases with no gene match: 7. Germline V lookup: CDR1 SGHRS, CDR2 YFSETQ. The CDR3 covers 16 residues. CDR3 in DNA: TGCGCCAGCAGCCTGGGACAGGGAGGCCCTAACTATGGCTACACCTTC. Protein product: CASSLGQGGPNYGYTF.

This chain uses TRBV27 with TRBJ2-6; D is possibly TRBD1 (6 bases). Trimming took off 7 bases at V and 3 bases at J, with 13 bases between the two ends. The CDR3 spans 15 residues. CDR1 and CDR2 (germline): MNHEY, SMNVEV (reference sequence). The CDR3 sequence is CASTDQGSGANVLTF. Here the CDR3 DNA reads TGTGCCAGCACCGACCAGGGGAGTGGGGCCAACGTCCTGACTTTC.

This clone was detected only once. The J gene is TRBJ2-3, the V gene TRBV3-1 (or the pseudogene TRBV3-2); D might be TRBD2 (6 bases). The germline gives CDR1 LGHDT, CDR2 YNNKEL (reference sequence). The CDR3 covers 16 residues. Trimming shortened V by 3 bases and J by 1 base, and 14 bases separated the two germline ends. The CDR3 DNA follows: TGTGCCAGCAGCCATGGAAGCGGGTTCCGCACAGATACGCAGTATTTT. Encoded protein: CASSHGSGFRTDTQYF.

CDR3 region: CASSQLGGATNEKLFF. The DNA for the CDR3 is TGCGCCAGCAGTCAGCTCGGGGGGGCAACTAATGAAAAACTGTTTTTT. The rearrangement links TRBV23-1 to TRBJ1-4, with D perhaps TRBD1 (5 bases). TRBV23-1 is an ORF; its function is uncertain. This CDR3 has 16 amino acids. V lost 3 bases to trimming and J lost 0 bases, with 11 bases between them.

The rearrangement joins TRBV25-1 to TRBJ1-3, with 8 nucleotides matching TRBD1. The CDR3 sequence is 14 residues long. The germline CDR1 and CDR2 sequences are MGHDK and SYGVNS. V dropped 8 bases and J dropped 4; count of bases not matched to a gene: 7. The CDR3 here is CASSQGAGGNTIYF. The CDR3 bases are TGTGCCAGCTCTCAGGGGGCAGGGGGAAACACCATATATTTT. Complete variable domain (other parts from reference TRBV25-1 and TRBJ1-3): EADIYQTPRYLVIGTGKKITLECSQTMGHDKMYWYQQDPGMELHLIHYSYGVNSTEKGDLSSESTVSRIRTEHFPLTLESARPSHTSQYLCASSQGAGGNTIYFGEGSWLTVV.

V is TRBV5-6 and J is TRBJ1-4, with unresolved D. The CDR3 extends over 16 amino acids. V was trimmed by 0 bases and J by 7 bases, leaving 16 bases between them. Germline CDR1 reads SGHDT; CDR2 reads YYEEEE. The CDR3 DNA is TGTGCCAGCAGCTTGGGGCACCCAACTAATAGTGAAAAACTGTTTTTT. It is translated as CASSLGHPTNSEKLFF.